The present entry profiles one TCR beta chain with its context. The specificity of this receptor is unknown. The sample holds no much larger clone one base away, and base qualities are not on file. TCRbeta CDR3 regions were amplified from genomic DNA using the immunoSEQ Assay, a bias-controlled multiplex PCR. As for how the authors treated the data: The number of nucleated cells in each sample was estimated from the amplification of reference gene primers within the assay. To quantify the absolute abundance of each unique TCRbeta CDR3 rearrangement, sequence reads were collapsed and filtered. For each sample, productive Simpson clonality was calculated as the square root of Simpson's diversity index across productive rearrangements. In its TCRdb copy, this immuneACCESS table keeps in-frame sequences only and misses some clones. Where compared with another copy, unresolved V genes explain less than half of these, and the others have no known cause. That table gives V, J and clone size, and the DNA gave D and trimming. In all, the sample holds around 430,000 clones, and around nine tenths of those were seen once. The ten largest clones take up roughly 9.4% of the sample.

The germline V gene encodes CDR1 LNHDA and CDR2 SQIVND (reference sequence). V was cut back by 7 bases and J by 0 bases, leaving a gap of 10 bases between them. The CDR3, from cysteine to phenylalanine, totals 15 residues. The DNA shown is the 45-base CDR3, in frame from base 1. These data belong to a study of blood T cell repertoires in COVID-19 (dated by TCRdb to 2018 to 2020). Study-level background: The collaborator samples originated in the United States, Italy and Spain and spanned the acute and convalescent phases of COVID-19. The material from the prospective study consisted of cDNA or gDNA derived from T cells, B-cell-depleted T cells, or PBMCs. Subjects who had been exposed to COVID-19, were actively infected with it, or had recovered from it provided the deeply sampled blood TCRbeta repertoires that made up the dataset. A freely available public database, intended as a resource for researchers studying the immune response to SARS-CoV-2, is where the repertoires were released. Samples came from the ongoing ImmuneRACE study (first 160 participants) plus 1,254 subjects from 6 global collaborators. The sample metadata nearly always contained a de-identified subject ID, COVID-19 status, age in years and sex. Where HLA class I and class II types were available, the types were taken from metadata supplied by the sample provider, not from assay-based typing.

Participants in the prospective study were enrolled through a virtual design, were aged roughly 18 to 90 years, and lived in 24 United States geographic areas. In the prospective study, cohorts were assigned on the basis of participant-reported clinical history obtained from a screening survey and a study questionnaire. Recovered participants in ImmuneRACE Cohort 3 were defined as having two consecutive negative NP/OP PCR tests, clearance from a healthcare professional, or resolution of symptoms. In the prospective study, mobile phlebotomists collected whole blood, serum and a nasopharyngeal or oropharyngeal swab from each participant. Participants in the prospective study had the option to provide additional blood draws and questionnaires over a 2-month period. Before DNA extraction, prospective study blood samples were shipped either frozen or at room temperature. Paper-wide results and their limitations: Clinical and demographic metadata were provided uncurated, with the amount varying by source and participant.

Sequences were obtained from PBMCs or T cells enriched from blood (not recorded which). This receptor was taken from a woman between 45 and 65 years old who had recovered from COVID-19. The rearrangement combines TRBV19 with TRBJ1-6, with no D gene named confidently. The nucleotide sequence reads TGTGCCAGTACACAACAGAGCTCCTATAATTCACCCCTCCACTTT. Its product reads: CASTQQSSYNSPLHF. Full variable domain (CDR3 extended with the reference TRBV19 and TRBJ1-6 proteins): DGGITQSPKYLFRKEGQNVTLSCEQNLNHDAMYWYRQDPGQGLRLIYYSQIVNDFQKGDIAEGYSVSREKKESFPLTVTSAQKNPTAFYLCASTQQSSYNSPLHFGNGTRLTVT.